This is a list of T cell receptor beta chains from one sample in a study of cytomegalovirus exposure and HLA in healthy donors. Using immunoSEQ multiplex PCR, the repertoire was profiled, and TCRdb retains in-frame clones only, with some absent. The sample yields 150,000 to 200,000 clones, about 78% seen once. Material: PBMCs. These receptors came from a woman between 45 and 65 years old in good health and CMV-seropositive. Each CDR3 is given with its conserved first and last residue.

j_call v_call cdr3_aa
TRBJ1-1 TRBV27 CASSREQVINTEAFF
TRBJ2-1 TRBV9 CASSHYREPYNEQFF
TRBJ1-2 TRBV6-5 CATQQGDYGYTF
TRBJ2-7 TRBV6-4 CARNRTGGTNEQYF
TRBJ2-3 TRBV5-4 CASSLGTGSGNTQYF
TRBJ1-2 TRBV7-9 CAVQGNGYTF
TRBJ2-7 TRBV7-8 CASSLVGHPSSYEQYF
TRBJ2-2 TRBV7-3 CASTQSGGELFF
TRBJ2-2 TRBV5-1 CASKTDRGTGELFF
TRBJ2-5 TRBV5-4 CASSFDRGAEETQYF
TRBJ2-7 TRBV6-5 CASTRGLNSYEQYF
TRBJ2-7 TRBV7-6 CASSLRDRGPYEQYF
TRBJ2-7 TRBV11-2 CASSLDHPGVGSYEQYF
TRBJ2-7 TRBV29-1 CSPLYLQGYEQYF
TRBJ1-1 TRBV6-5 CASSYLPGQRNTEAFF
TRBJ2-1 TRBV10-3 CAISESAGGPHEQFF
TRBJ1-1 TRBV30 CAWSVLSLRQAFHEAFF
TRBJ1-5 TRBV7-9 CASSLGQGSYNQPQHF
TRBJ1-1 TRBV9 CASSPRRSGGKNTEAFF
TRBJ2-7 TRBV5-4 CASSRGSNTPYEQYF
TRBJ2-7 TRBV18 CASSPIRASSYEQYF
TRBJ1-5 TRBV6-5 CASRADRGPHQPQHF
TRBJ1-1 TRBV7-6 CASSSEGAGFAEAFF
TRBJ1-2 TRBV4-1 CASSQEGHYGYTF
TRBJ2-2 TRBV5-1 CASSLQLAGIQDTGELFF
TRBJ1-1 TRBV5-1 CASSLGFGNTEAFF
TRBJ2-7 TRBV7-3 CASSTSPEGEQYF
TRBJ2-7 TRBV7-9 CASSLLAGGYEQYF
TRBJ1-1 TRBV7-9 CASSPTGEIFF
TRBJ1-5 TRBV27 CASSLKGENSNQPQHF
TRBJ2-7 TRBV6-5 CASIRTVSSYEQYF
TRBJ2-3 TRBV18 CASFTTETSGGAGQDTQYF
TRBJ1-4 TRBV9 CASSGTGGVEKRFF
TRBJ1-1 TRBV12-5 CASRSPGTENTEAFF
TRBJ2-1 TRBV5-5 CASLDFGNEQFF
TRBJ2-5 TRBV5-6 CASSSGQGGRETQYF
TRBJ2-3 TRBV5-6 CASSFRSGDTQYF
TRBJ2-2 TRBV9 CASSVAQEYTGELFF
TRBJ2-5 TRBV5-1 CASSPHGPPETQYF
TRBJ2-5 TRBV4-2 CASSRNFLAGGQETQYF
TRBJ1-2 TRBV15 CATSRGAFGYTF
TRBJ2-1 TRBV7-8 CASSRGGRGLANEQFF
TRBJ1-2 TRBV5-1 CASSSGQGDVWDYGYTF
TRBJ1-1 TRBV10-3 CAARQGLNTEAFF
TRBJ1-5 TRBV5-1 CASSFGVDQPQHF
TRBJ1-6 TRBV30 CAWSGRSGRNSPLHF
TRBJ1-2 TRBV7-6 CASSQDRDNGYTF
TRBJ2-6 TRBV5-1 CASSLPLPRFSGANVLTF
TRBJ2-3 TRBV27 CASSFKGQGSTDTQYF
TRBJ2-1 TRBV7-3 CASSTTSYNEQFF
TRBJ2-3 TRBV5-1 CASSLHRTRTDTQYF
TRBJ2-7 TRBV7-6 CASSSERGTFYEQYF
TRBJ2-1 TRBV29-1 CSVERGEVPNEQFF
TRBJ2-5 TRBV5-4 CASSSRLQETQYF